Listed below are T cell receptor beta chains from one sample, sequenced in a study of T cell changes during pregnancy in multiple sclerosis. Assay used: immunoSEQ multiplex PCR; TCRdb lists only in-frame clones, some missing. The table lists some 87,000 clones, 85% to 95% of them singletons. This material consisted of peripheral blood, taken in the first trimester of pregnancy. The receptors derive from a female donor with multiple sclerosis, enrolled in a pregnancy study. The CDR3 runs from the conserved cysteine through the conserved F or W.

TRBV28	TRBJ1-2	CASSSGRNYGYTF
TRBV2	TRBJ2-1	CARPRDRADNEQFF
TRBV5-4	TRBJ2-5	CASSRTSGRETQYF
TRBV9	TRBJ1-1	CASSVEGELNTEAFF
TRBV28	TRBJ1-1	CASSLVTVSNEAFF
TRBV7-2	TRBJ1-2	CASSSRQGLYGYTF
TRBV28	TRBJ1-5	CASSQQGSRNQPQHF
TRBV7-3	TRBJ2-7	CASSLGGPIPYEQYF
TRBV7-2	TRBJ2-1	CASSPREREQVEQFF
TRBV5-1	TRBJ2-7	CASSLAGLYEQYF
TRBV10-3	TRBJ1-5	CAISDPPGGPGNQPQHF
TRBV5-1	TRBJ2-5	CASSQPPTGRETQYF
TRBV7-2	TRBJ2-7	CASSPTAGGYEQYF
TRBV19	TRBJ2-2	CASIGGANTGELFF
TRBV7-9	TRBJ2-7	CASSLGAGTGRREQYF
TRBV4-3	TRBJ2-7	CASSQYLAGAYEQYF
TRBV7-2	TRBJ2-7	CASSLALGTSGASSYEQYF
TRBV5-1	TRBJ1-1	CASSLGPLGGILSIPEAFF
TRBV18	TRBJ1-1	CASSPTGGMNTEAFF
TRBV2	TRBJ2-1	CASRPHRDFYNEQFF
TRBV6-1	TRBJ1-2	CAASPHYGYTF
TRBV18	TRBJ2-3	CASSLASGREDTQYF
TRBV28	TRBJ2-1	CASIRRPSSYNEQFF
TRBV19	TRBJ1-4	CASSSRIVASSEKLFF
TRBV2	TRBJ1-4	CASTRDSVTNEKLFF
TRBV18	TRBJ2-3	CASSPGTGRTDTQYF
TRBV5-1	TRBJ2-2	CASTDRGRANTGELFF
TRBV6-5	TRBJ1-4	CASRSNRGLSEKLFF
TRBV19	TRBJ2-1	CASSTQREGPPYNEQFF
TRBV11-2	TRBJ2-5	CASSEAGGQGAKTQYF
TRBV6-1	TRBJ2-7	CASSEDRVIYEQYF
TRBV29-1	TRBJ1-3	CSAALGGPGNTIYF
TRBV27	TRBJ2-7	CASSPGLANSYEQYF
TRBV9	TRBJ2-1	CASSEAGQTYNEQFF
TRBV7-9	TRBJ2-7	CASSRTGDSYEQYF
TRBV5-1	TRBJ2-1	CASSFTSGTGKFGEQFF
TRBV4-2	TRBJ2-1	CASSQDPSGSIPYEQFF
TRBV5-1	TRBJ2-7	CASSSRDRGHYEQYF
TRBV5-4	TRBJ2-1	CASSSQVFQNEQFF
TRBV7-2	TRBJ1-1	CASSTGTLGPFF
TRBV11-2	TRBJ1-1	CASSPRRGEEGAFF
TRBV9	TRBJ2-6	CASSIDSSGANVLTF
TRBV15	TRBJ2-5	CATSRGGRGRETQYF
TRBV7-2	TRBJ2-7	CASSRDYFTYEQYF
TRBV29-1	TRBJ2-3	CSVIFQGVRDTQYF
TRBV21-1	TRBJ1-5	CASSIPPPQTGDQPQHF
TRBV6-1	TRBJ1-4	CASSEGTENEKLFF
TRBV5-4	TRBJ1-1	CASAGGPGNTEAFF
TRBV28	TRBJ1-1	CASSLREAGTEAFF
TRBV11-2	TRBJ1-3	CASSLKDGHNSGNTIYF
TRBV25-1	TRBJ2-3	CASSEYRGTDTQYF
TRBV28	TRBJ1-4	CASSLYEGEKLFF
TRBV15	TRBJ1-2	CATSRETGRSNYGYTF
TRBV19	TRBJ2-2	CASSQNTGELFF
TRBV9	TRBJ2-1	CASSGAYNEQFF
TRBV7-2	TRBJ1-1	CASSLGPRGKNTEAFF
TRBV15	TRBJ1-5	CATSRQQGAGQPQHF
TRBV28	TRBJ2-7	CASTLGAASSYEQYF